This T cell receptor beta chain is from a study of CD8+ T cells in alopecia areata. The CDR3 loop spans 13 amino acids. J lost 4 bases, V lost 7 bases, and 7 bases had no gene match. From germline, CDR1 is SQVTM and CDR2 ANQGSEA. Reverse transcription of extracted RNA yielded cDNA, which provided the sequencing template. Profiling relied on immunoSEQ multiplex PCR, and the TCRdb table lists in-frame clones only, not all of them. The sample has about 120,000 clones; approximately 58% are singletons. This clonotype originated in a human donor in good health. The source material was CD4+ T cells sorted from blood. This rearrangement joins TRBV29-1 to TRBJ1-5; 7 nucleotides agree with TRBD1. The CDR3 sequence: CSALPDRNQPQHF. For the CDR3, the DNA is TGCAGCGCCCTCCCGGACAGGAATCAGCCCCAGCATTTT.